This record looks at one TCR beta chain sequence and its context. The data were obtained in a study of T-cell reconstitution after alpha-beta-depleted transplantation in children. CDR1 and CDR2 (germline): SQVTM, ANQGSEA. Deletions cut 5 bases from V and 5 bases from J, with 15 bases between. CDR3 length: 13 residues. The authors prepared the TCRbeta library with unique molecular identifiers. TCRdb used MiXCR to reprocess the PCR reads, holding one entry per CDR3 protein. The sample shows approximately 520,000 distinct CDR3 sequences, 30% to 35% of them seen only once. The rearrangement links TRBV29-1 to TRBJ1-1; D gene unclear. Sequenced material: PBMCs from the stem cell graft donor, taken from the stem cell graft. This clonotype was obtained from a human donor who donated a stem cell graft to a child with aplastic anemia. The CDR3 reads CSVKLGGRTEAFF. CDR3 nucleotide sequence: TGCAGCGTTAAATTGGGAGGGAGGACTGAAGCTTTCTTT. The full variable domain, with the rest looked up from reference TRBV29-1 and TRBJ1-1, is SAVISQKPSRDICQRGTSLTIQCQVDSQVTMMFWYRQQPGQSLTLIATANQGSEATYESGFVIDKFPISRPNLTFSTLTVSNMSPEDSSIYLCSVKLGGRTEAFFGQGTRLTVV.